This TCR beta chain emerged from a study of cytomegalovirus exposure and HLA in healthy donors. The primer mix had 60 Vbeta and 13 Jbeta primers. Here immunoSEQ multiplex PCR was the method, and the copy in TCRdb shows in-frame clones only, minus some. The sample holds about 140,000 clones, over 75% seen once. This clone has just one count. Antigen unknown. Looked up from germline, CDR1 is MNHEY and CDR2 is SMNVEV (reference sequence). With V trimmed by 3 bases and J by 7 bases, 10 bases remained unmatched. The CDR3 runs to 15 residues. Study-level results: A previous analysis found most TCR beta V segments productive roughly 87% or roughly 30% of the time. Both high specificity and high sensitivity reportedly marked the classifier's diagnosis of cytomegalovirus status.

The chain recombines TRBV27 with TRBJ2-5; TRBD2 matches 8 bases. What was sequenced was PBMCs. The TCR comes from a man aged 35-49 years in good health and CMV-seronegative. Here the CDR3 reads CASSFLTSGAGTQYF. CDR3 nucleotides: TGTGCCAGCAGTTTTCTCACTAGCGGCGCAGGGACCCAGTACTTC.